This T cell receptor beta chain was identified during a study of metastatic and nonmetastatic thyroid tumors. The study's findings and limits: Compared with benign nodules, malignant thyroid tumors were reported to have significantly higher TCR beta diversity in both blood and tumor.

None of the patients had undergone any treatment ahead of thyroid surgery. TCRdb re-called clones from the PCR reads using MiXCR. The sample records under 20,000 clones, roughly 24% being singletons. This clone was seen repeatedly, ten times or more. The antigen is unknown. The sequenced sample consisted of tumor tissue. The sequence was obtained from a female donor with papillary thyroid cancer or a benign thyroid nodule (not recorded which). Some clones in this sample may be carry-over from other donors' samples.

CDR3 nucleotides: TGTGCCAGCAGCTTAGGGGACAGGGGGGAACCCCTCCACTTT. Translated: CASSLGDRGEPLHF. The chain has TRBV11-2 and TRBJ1-6; TRBD1 matches 11 bases. Germline V gives CDR1 SGHAT, CDR2 FQNNGV. V shed 1 base, J shed 12 bases, and the junction held 2 bases outside the gene matches. The CDR3 consists of 14 residues.